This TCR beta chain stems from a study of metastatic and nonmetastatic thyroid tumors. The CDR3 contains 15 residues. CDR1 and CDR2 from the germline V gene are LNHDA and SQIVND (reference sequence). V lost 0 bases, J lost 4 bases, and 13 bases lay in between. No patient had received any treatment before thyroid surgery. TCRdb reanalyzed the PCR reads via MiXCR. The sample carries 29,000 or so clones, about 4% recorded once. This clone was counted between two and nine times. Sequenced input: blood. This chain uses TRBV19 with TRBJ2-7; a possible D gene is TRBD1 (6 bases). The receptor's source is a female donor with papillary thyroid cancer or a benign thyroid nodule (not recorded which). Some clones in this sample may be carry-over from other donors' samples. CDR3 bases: TGTGCCAGTAGTATAGATCAACAGGGTGGATACGAGCAGTACTTC. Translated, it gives CASSIDQQGGYEQYF.